This TCR beta chain is drawn from a study of monozygotic twins with inflammatory bowel disease. Study-wide results and limits: Extra variability in the repertoires of patients may have come from differing immunosuppressive treatments.

Concerning this clonotype itself: Its antigen is unknown.

Per the germline V gene, CDR1 is MNHEY and CDR2 is SMNVEV (reference sequence). The CDR3 contains 13 residues. Following a re-call of the 5' RACE reads, TCRdb has one entry per CDR3 protein and lacks DNA. Recorded for this sample: approximately 400,000 distinct CDR3 sequences. The sequenced material came from blood. This TCR was recovered from a human donor with ulcerative colitis or Crohn's disease, or a healthy co-twin of an affected twin (not recorded which). This sequence joins TRBV27 and TRBJ2-3. The CDR3 reads CASRPDGTDTQYF.